Listed below are T cell receptor beta chains from one sample, sequenced in a study of blood T cell repertoires in COVID-19. Clones were read by immunoSEQ multiplex PCR, and TCRdb kept only the in-frame ones, dropping some. The table records about 180,000 clones, about nine tenths of them present only once. Sequenced input: peripheral blood. These receptors originate from a man between 65 and 85 years old with active or convalescent COVID-19. Each CDR3 is given with its conserved first and last residue. A D gene is named only where the DNA matches it firmly. Clone sizes are given selectively: once, few, many, or a class where the clone is expanded.

d_gene,abundance,v_gene,j_gene,len,CDR3aa,CDR3nt
TRBD1,NA,TRBV6-5,TRBJ1-2,15,CASRNRDSTNYGYTF,TGTGCCAGCAGGAACCGGGACAGCACTAACTATGGCTACACCTTC
TRBD2,NA,TRBV7-3,TRBJ2-7,15,CASSPGTSGRYEQYF,TGTGCCAGCAGCCCAGGGACTAGCGGGAGATACGAGCAGTACTTC
NA,NA,TRBV24-1,TRBJ2-7,13,CATSRDIIYEQYF,TGTGCCACCAGTCGGGACATAATCTACGAGCAGTACTTC
NA,NA,TRBV5-8,TRBJ1-5,15,CASSSGTTSNQPQHF,TGTGCCAGCAGTTCCGGGACAACTAGCAATCAGCCCCAGCATTTT
TRBD1,NA,TRBV7-9,TRBJ2-3,14,CASSSDRNTDTQYF,TGTGCCAGCAGCTCGGACAGGAACACAGATACGCAGTATTTT
NA,once,TRBV5-5,TRBJ1-2,18,CASSLSPPAGSSNYGYTF,TGTGCCAGCAGCTTGAGTCCTCCGGCCGGGAGCTCTAACTATGGCTACACCTTC
NA,once,TRBV5-8,TRBJ1-5,15,CASSLAGQSNQPQHF,TGTGCCAGCAGCTTGGCCGGACAGAGCAATCAGCCCCAGCATTTT
NA,NA,TRBV4-3,TRBJ1-2,17,CASSQEDIRRGGSGYTF,TGCGCCAGCAGCCAAGAAGACATCCGGCGTGGGGGCTCTGGCTACACCTTC
TRBD2,NA,TRBV5-1,TRBJ2-7,17,CASSTGFPGTRGHEQYF,TGCGCCAGCAGTACCGGGTTCCCCGGGACTAGAGGTCACGAGCAGTACTTC
NA,NA,TRBV5-4,TRBJ1-5,15,CASSLRGQLDQPQHF,TGTGCCAGCAGCTTGCGGGGTCAGCTAGATCAGCCCCAGCATTTT
NA,NA,TRBV7-2,TRBJ2-7,13,CASSLDQGLEQYF,TGTGCCAGCAGCTTAGATCAGGGCCTCGAGCAGTACTTC
TRBD2,NA,TRBV13,TRBJ2-2,16,CASSFRLAEPKGELFF,TGTGCCAGCAGCTTTAGACTAGCGGAACCGAAGGGGGAGCTGTTTTTT
NA,NA,TRBV9,TRBJ1-6,15,CASSVAAGLDSPLHF,TGTGCCAGCAGCGTAGCGGCAGGTTTGGATTCACCCCTCCACTTT
NA,NA,TRBV4-3,TRBJ1-1,12,CASSQERLALIF,TGCGCCAGCAGCCAAGAGAGACTGGCGTTGATCTTT
NA,NA,TRBV7-2,TRBJ2-3,15,CASSLVQGGTDTQYF,TGTGCCAGCAGCTTAGTACAGGGCGGCACAGATACGCAGTATTTT
NA,NA,TRBV18,TRBJ1-4,14,CASSPSRGNEKLFF,TGTGCCAGCTCACCATCCAGGGGTAATGAAAAACTGTTTTTT
TRBD1,NA,TRBV5-1,TRBJ1-6,14,CASSLGQGNSPLHF,TGCGCCAGCAGCTTGGGACAGGGAAATTCACCCCTCCACTTT
NA,NA,TRBV6-5,TRBJ1-1,13,CASREGVITEAFF,TGTGCCAGCAGAGAGGGGGTGATCACTGAAGCTTTCTTT
NA,NA,TRBV19,TRBJ2-3,17,CASSLDLQGPGTDTQYF,TGTGCCAGTAGTCTCGACCTTCAGGGGCCGGGCACAGATACGCAGTATTTT
NA,NA,TRBV5-6,TRBJ1-5,15,CASSLLGAQGQPQHF,TGTGCCAGCAGCTTACTGGGGGCTCAGGGTCAGCCCCAGCATTTT
TRBD2,NA,TRBV7-2,TRBJ2-3,14,CASSSGLVGDTQYF,TGTGCCAGCAGCTCCGGACTAGTTGGAGATACGCAGTATTTT
TRBD1,NA,TRBV9,TRBJ1-2,15,CASSRGTDRIGGYTF,TGTGCCAGCTCCCGAGGGACGGACAGGATAGGTGGCTACACCTTC
NA,NA,TRBV15,TRBJ2-2,18,CATSRVPLRGLDTGELFF,TGTGCCACCAGCAGAGTTCCCCTAAGGGGGTTAGACACCGGGGAGCTGTTTTTT
TRBD1,NA,TRBV6-2/TRBV6-3,TRBJ1-1,17,CASSSIRGKGGLAEAFF,TGTGCCAGCAGTAGCATCAGGGGGAAAGGAGGGTTGGCTGAAGCTTTCTTT
NA,NA,TRBV30,TRBJ1-5,17,CAWDDGWGTGHNQPQHF,TGTGCCTGGGATGACGGCTGGGGAACAGGGCACAATCAGCCCCAGCATTTT
TRBD2,NA,TRBV7-7,TRBJ2-5,14,CASSLAGGWETQYF,TGTGCTAGCAGCTTGGCGGGGGGCTGGGAGACCCAGTACTTC
TRBD1,NA,TRBV9,TRBJ2-7,15,CASSTQPGQFYEQYF,TGTGCCAGCAGCACCCAGCCGGGACAGTTCTACGAGCAGTACTTC
NA,NA,TRBV6-2/TRBV6-3,TRBJ2-1,16,CASSLLPRTAENEQFF,TGTGCCAGCAGTCTACTTCCACGGACAGCGGAGAATGAGCAGTTCTTC
TRBD1,NA,TRBV2,TRBJ1-2,17,CASSLGTGGRTGYGYTF,TGTGCCAGCAGTCTGGGTACAGGGGGCAGAACGGGCTATGGCTACACCTTC
NA,NA,TRBV9,TRBJ2-3,14,CASSVVQYTDTQYF,TGTGCCAGCAGCGTAGTGCAGTACACAGATACGCAGTATTTT
TRBD1,few,TRBV5-1,TRBJ2-2,14,CASSLATGTGELFF,TGCGCCAGCAGCTTGGCGACAGGGACCGGGGAGCTGTTTTTT
NA,once,TRBV7-9,TRBJ2-1,14,CASSSWTSNNEQFF,TGTGCCAGCAGCTCCTGGACAAGTAACAATGAGCAGTTCTTC
TRBD1,NA,TRBV28,TRBJ2-6,14,CASSTGAGANVLTF,TGTGCCAGCTCGACAGGGGCCGGGGCCAACGTCCTGACTTTC
TRBD1,NA,TRBV7-8,TRBJ1-1,16,CASSLHRGFSNTEAFF,TGTGCCAGCAGCCTGCACAGGGGGTTCAGTAACACTGAAGCTTTCTTT
NA,NA,TRBV7-3,TRBJ2-7,15,CASSLVRVGPEEQYF,TGTGCCAGCAGCTTAGTGAGGGTTGGTCCGGAGGAGCAGTACTTC
NA,NA,TRBV5-1,TRBJ2-5,13,CASSLGQQETQYF,TGCGCCAGCAGCTTGGGACAGCAAGAGACCCAGTACTTC
TRBD2,NA,TRBV6-2/TRBV6-3,TRBJ2-5,14,CASSYAGVRETQYF,TGTGCCAGCAGTTACGCGGGGGTAAGGGAGACCCAGTACTTC
NA,NA,TRBV30,TRBJ1-2,13,CAWSVRLQSGYTF,TGTGCCTGGAGTGTACGTTTACAGAGTGGCTACACCTTC
NA,NA,TRBV27,TRBJ1-2,14,CASSSRQGYYGYTF,TGTGCCAGCAGTTCTAGGCAGGGGTACTATGGCTACACCTTC
TRBD1,NA,TRBV4-3,TRBJ1-2,15,CASSPSDRFNYGYTF,TGCGCCAGCAGCCCATCGGACAGGTTTAACTATGGCTACACCTTC
TRBD2,NA,TRBV27,TRBJ2-7,16,CASSLRGLAGAREQYF,TGTGCCAGCAGTCTGAGAGGGCTAGCGGGAGCGAGGGAGCAGTACTTC
NA,NA,TRBV2,TRBJ1-2,20,CASVWDPTDGLLPIVGGYTF,TGTGCCAGCGTCTGGGATCCTACCGACGGACTGCTCCCAATTGTAGGTGGCTACACCTTC
NA,few,TRBV19,TRBJ1-2,12,CASWDYSGGYTF,TGTGCCAGCTGGGACTACTCCGGTGGCTACACCTTC
TRBD2,NA,TRBV9,TRBJ2-2,15,CATGREGSNTGELFF,TGTGCCACCGGGCGGGAGGGCTCGAACACCGGGGAGCTGTTTTTT
NA,NA,TRBV7-9,TRBJ1-2,15,CASSPLGGRNYGYTF,TGTGCCAGCAGCCCCCTCGGGGGGCGGAACTATGGCTACACCTTC
TRBD1,NA,TRBV7-9,TRBJ2-6,19,CASSPPPGTGGSGANVLTF,TGTGCCAGCAGCCCGCCTCCCGGGACAGGGGGCTCTGGGGCCAACGTCCTGACTTTC
NA,NA,TRBV6-5,TRBJ1-2,13,CATGLHGNYGYTF,TGTGCCACCGGACTCCACGGTAACTATGGCTACACCTTC
TRBD1,NA,TRBV6-5,TRBJ2-7,15,CASRTDRGHFNEQYF,TGTGCCAGCAGGACAGACAGGGGGCACTTTAACGAGCAGTACTTC
NA,NA,TRBV15,TRBJ1-1,15,CATSRSEGLGTEAFF,TGTGCCACCAGCAGATCTGAGGGCCTCGGCACTGAAGCTTTCTTT
NA,NA,TRBV10-3,TRBJ2-2,14,CALREGANTGELFF,TGTGCCTTAAGAGAGGGGGCGAACACCGGGGAGCTGTTTTTT
TRBD1,NA,TRBV28,TRBJ1-2,13,CASSLQGLINGTF,TGTGCCAGCAGCCTACAGGGGCTAATTAATGGGACCTTC
TRBD1,NA,TRBV6-2/TRBV6-3,TRBJ1-1,16,CASSYQRGTGSTEAFF,TGTGCCAGCAGTTACCAAAGAGGGACAGGGAGTACTGAAGCTTTCTTT